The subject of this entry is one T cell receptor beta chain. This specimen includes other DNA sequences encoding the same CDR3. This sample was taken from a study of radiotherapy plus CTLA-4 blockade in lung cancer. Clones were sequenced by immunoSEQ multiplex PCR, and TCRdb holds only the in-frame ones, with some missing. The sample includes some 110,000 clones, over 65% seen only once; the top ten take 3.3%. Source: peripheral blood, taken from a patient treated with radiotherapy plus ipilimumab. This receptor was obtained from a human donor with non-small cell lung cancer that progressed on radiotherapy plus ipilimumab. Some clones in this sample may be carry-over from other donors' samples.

For the CDR3, the DNA is TGTGCCAGCAGCCCCCGGGGGCCAGATACGCAGTATTTT. Encoded protein: CASSPRGPDTQYF. The chain recombines TRBV7-9 with TRBJ2-3, with D perhaps TRBD1 or TRBD2 (6 bases each). This CDR3 is built from 13 residues. Trimming left V 5 bases short and J 4 bases short, with 10 bases between. From germline, CDR1 is SEHNR and CDR2 FQNEAQ (reference sequence).